These T cell receptor beta chains were read from a single sample in a study of CD8+ T cells in alopecia areata. Method: immunoSEQ multiplex PCR; TCRdb's copy keeps in-frame clones and lacks some. The table shows approximately 150,000 clones, with 85% to 90% occurring only once. Material: CD8+ T cells sorted from blood, obtained at week 0. Receptors were obtained from a human donor with alopecia areata. Each CDR3 is given without its conserved first and last residue. Fields, in order: V gene, CDR3 protein.

TRBV6-1 ASLSGLGTNTEAF
TRBV2 ASSEALNEQY
TRBV25-1 ASSEGILEDQETQY
TRBV4-1 ASSPSASYEQY
TRBV6-5 ASSWGQDEKLF
TRBV29-1 SVEASNYGYT
TRBV4-2 ASSLPGVDTDTQY
TRBV7-6 ASSASLAVGGFYNEQF
TRBV28 ASSLPTSGGNTGELF
TRBV7-9 ASSWTSGGVQETQY
TRBV19 ASSVPWGAGDEQF
TRBV29-1 SVEDWGTGSYNEQF
TRBV4-1 ASSQEPLGQTTIY
TRBV9 ASSPRQGRGEQY
TRBV6-1 ASSEWGRDYEQY
TRBV4-1 ASSQAPALTSGEQY
TRBV11-2 ASSSLAGMNTEAF
TRBV4-1 ASSQASFNQPQH
TRBV29-1 SVVGGAYNEQF
TRBV5-1 ASSPEGSGGPHEQF
TRBV19 ASRSGTSGYEQY
TRBV6-4 ASSVGLAGFNEQF
TRBV29-1 SVGDRGGQPQH
TRBV27 ASSFQGETYEQY
TRBV29-1 SVPLAGNNEQF
TRBV4-1 ASSQGTFSNEQF
TRBV27 ASTLTGGTRETQY
TRBV4-3 ASSQALGQRREQY
TRBV5-1 ASSPGTGGAPVDGYT
TRBV19 ASSIYGQSYNEQF
TRBV13 ASSPRGVPATDEKLF
TRBV7-3 ASSLYTGAQETQY
TRBV9 ASSPQPNYEQY
TRBV6-5 ASGNGEYTGELF
TRBV11-2 ASSLDLWGTSTDTQY
TRBV19 ASSSSRTSGRAGEQY
TRBV10-2 ASSEGTSEDEQF
TRBV19 ASSIESGGSLRETQY
TRBV27 ASRGETQY